Listed here are 5 T cell receptor beta chains from one sample, sequenced in a study of cytomegalovirus exposure and HLA in healthy donors. Generated by immunoSEQ multiplex PCR, the TCRdb table keeps only in-frame clones and is missing some. The table records fewer than 200,000 clones, approximately 89% of them present only once. The specimen was PBMCs. These receptors originate from a man aged 18 to 30 in good health and CMV-seropositive.

This clone occurred a few times. J is TRBJ2-2 and V is TRBV5-1, with 11 nucleotides matching TRBD1. V shed 0 bases and J 6 bases; nucleotides not matched to a gene: 4. The CDR3 sequence is 16 residues long. Germline values: CDR1 SGHRS, CDR2 YFSETQ. The CDR3 here is CASSLGPGQGAGELFF. CDR3 nucleotide sequence: TGCGCCAGCAGCTTGGGACCGGGACAGGGGGCCGGGGAGCTGTTTTTT.

The chain employs TRBV28 and TRBJ2-7; TRBD2 is a possible D gene (6 bases). The V gene's germline CDR1 is MDHEN and CDR2 SYDVKM. V was cut by 2 bases and J by 2 bases, with 28 bases left in between. This CDR3 spans 20 amino acids. The CDR3 here is CASSLRTLGLAATLTYEQYF. The DNA for the CDR3 is TGTGCCAGCAGTTTAAGAACTTTGGGATTAGCGGCTACCTTGACCTACGAGCAGTACTTC.

With regard to this clone: The identical CDR3 is also encoded by other nucleotide sequences in the sample. This chain joins TRBV9 and TRBJ2-1; D is unclear. This CDR3 is built from 16 residues. Trimming removed 0 bases at V and 0 bases at J, with 10 bases between. CDR1 is SGDLS and CDR2 is YYNGEE in the germline V gene. CDR3: CASSVAGRSSYNEQFF. The CDR3 DNA follows: TGTGCCAGCAGCGTAGCAGGCAGAAGCTCCTACAATGAGCAGTTCTTC.

The rearrangement uses TRBV7-9 and TRBJ1-1, with D hard to call. This CDR3 spans 13 amino acids. Deletions cut 2 bases from V and 1 base from J, with 5 bases between. Per germline, CDR1 SEHNR and CDR2 FQNEAQ (reference sequence). For the CDR3, the DNA is TGTGCCAGCAGCTTATCGGGGAACACTGAAGCTTTCTTT. This translates into CASSLSGNTEAFF.

The V call is TRBV7-6, the J call TRBJ2-5; 7 positions match TRBD1. The CDR3 is made up of 16 amino acids. CDR1 and CDR2 (germline): SGHVS, FNYEAQ. V was clipped by 1 base and J by 2 bases; unmatched bases: 7. The CDR3 here is CASSLVLGQLQETQYF. The CDR3 DNA reads TGTGCCAGCAGCTTAGTGCTGGGACAGTTACAAGAGACCCAGTACTTC.